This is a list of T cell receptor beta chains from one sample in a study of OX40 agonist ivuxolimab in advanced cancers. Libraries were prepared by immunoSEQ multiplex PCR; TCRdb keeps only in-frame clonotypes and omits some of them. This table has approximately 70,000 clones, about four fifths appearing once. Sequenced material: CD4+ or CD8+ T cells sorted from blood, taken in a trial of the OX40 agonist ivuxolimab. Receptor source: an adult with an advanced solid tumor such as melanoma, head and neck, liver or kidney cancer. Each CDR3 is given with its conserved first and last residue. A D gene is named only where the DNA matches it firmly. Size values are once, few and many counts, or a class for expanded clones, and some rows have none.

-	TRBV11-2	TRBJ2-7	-	CATGRSEKEQYF	TGTGCGACCGGACGATCCGAGAAAGAGCAGTACTTC
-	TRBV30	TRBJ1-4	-	CAWNRAGVANEKLFF	TGTGCCTGGAACCGTGCGGGGGTAGCTAATGAAAAACTGTTTTTT
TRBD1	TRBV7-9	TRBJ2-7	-	CASSLSPGQVLYEQYF	TGTGCCAGCAGCTTATCTCCGGGACAGGTCCTCTACGAGCAGTACTTC
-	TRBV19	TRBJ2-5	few	CASSDILRVGSTGETQYF	TGTGCCAGTAGTGATATACTCCGCGTGGGGTCCACCGGGGAGACCCAGTACTTC
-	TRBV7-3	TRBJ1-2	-	CASSLQGVDGYTF	TGTGCCAGCAGCTTGCAGGGAGTCGACGGCTACACCTTC
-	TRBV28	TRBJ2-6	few	CASSLSTGRVAGANVLTF	TGTGCCAGCAGTTTATCGACAGGGAGGGTGGCTGGGGCCAACGTCCTGACTTTC
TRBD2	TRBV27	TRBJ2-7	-	CASSLATLAGVYNEQYF	TGTGCCAGCAGTTTGGCTACACTAGCGGGAGTGTACAACGAGCAGTACTTC
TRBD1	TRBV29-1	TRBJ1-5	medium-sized	CSVAETGLRQPQHF	TGCAGCGTAGCCGAGACAGGGTTGAGGCAGCCCCAGCATTTT
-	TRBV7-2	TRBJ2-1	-	CASSLAFGNEQFF	TGTGCCAGCAGCTTAGCGTTCGGGAATGAGCAGTTCTTC
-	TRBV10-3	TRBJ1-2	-	CAITGDRNYGYTF	TGTGCCATCACCGGGGACCGGAACTATGGCTACACCTTC
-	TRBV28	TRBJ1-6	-	CASSWGPPSSYNSPLHF	TGTGCCAGCAGTTGGGGGCCCCCGAGCTCCTATAATTCACCCCTCCACTTT
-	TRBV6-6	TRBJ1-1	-	CASSLQGATEAFF	TGTGCCAGCAGTCTGCAGGGTGCCACTGAAGCTTTCTTT
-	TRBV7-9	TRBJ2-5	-	CASYGSGREETQYF	TGTGCCAGCTACGGCAGCGGTCGAGAAGAGACCCAGTACTTC
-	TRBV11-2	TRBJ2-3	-	CASSFSTRGDTQYF	TGTGCCAGCAGCTTTTCGACGAGGGGAGATACGCAGTATTTT
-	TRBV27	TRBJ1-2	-	CASSSQLNYGYTF	TGTGCCAGCAGCTCACAGTTAAACTATGGCTACACCTTC
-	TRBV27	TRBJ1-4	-	CASRASTNEKLFF	TGTGCCAGCAGGGCTAGCACTAATGAAAAACTGTTTTTT
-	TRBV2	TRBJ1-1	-	CATKPGAMNTEAFF	TGTGCCACCAAACCGGGAGCCATGAACACTGAAGCTTTCTTT
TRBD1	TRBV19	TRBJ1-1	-	CASSIGQGAGTEAFF	TGTGCCAGTAGTATAGGGCAGGGGGCAGGAACTGAAGCTTTCTTT
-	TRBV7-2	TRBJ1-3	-	CASSPMGGAGNTIYF	TGTGCCAGCAGCCCAATGGGGGGGGCTGGAAACACCATATATTTT
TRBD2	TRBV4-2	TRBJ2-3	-	CASSLGGLADLTDTQYF	TGTGCCAGCAGCCTAGGGGGACTAGCGGACCTCACAGATACGCAGTATTTT
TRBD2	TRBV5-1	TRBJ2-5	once	CASSPWGGGAVETQYF	TGCGCCAGCAGCCCGTGGGGCGGGGGGGCCGTAGAGACCCAGTACTTC
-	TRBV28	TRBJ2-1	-	CASRPGQYNEQFF	TGTGCCAGCAGACCAGGACAGTACAATGAGCAGTTCTTC
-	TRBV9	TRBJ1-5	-	CASSPRGEGNQPQHF	TGTGCCAGCAGCCCCCGCGGGGAGGGCAATCAGCCCCAGCATTTT
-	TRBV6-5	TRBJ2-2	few	CASSYGYMNTGELFF	TGTGCCAGCAGTTACGGCTATATGAACACCGGGGAGCTGTTTTTT
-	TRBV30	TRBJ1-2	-	CAWSVRLEYGYTF	TGTGCCTGGAGTGTAAGGTTGGAGTATGGCTACACCTTC
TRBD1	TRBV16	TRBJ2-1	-	CASSRYRDRGDNEQFF	TGTGCCAGCAGCCGATATCGGGACAGGGGAGACAATGAGCAGTTCTTC
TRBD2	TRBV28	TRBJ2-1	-	CASSLTHGTTGEEQFF	TGTGCCAGCAGTTTAACCCACGGGACTACAGGAGAGGAGCAGTTCTTC
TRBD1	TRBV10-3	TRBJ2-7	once	CAISEQGHREQYF	TGTGCCATCAGTGAACAGGGGCATCGGGAGCAGTACTTC
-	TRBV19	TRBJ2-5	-	CASSHASDETQYF	TGTGCCAGTAGCCATGCTAGCGATGAGACCCAGTACTTC
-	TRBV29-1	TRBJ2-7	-	CSVENAEQYF	TGCAGCGTTGAAAACGCGGAGCAGTACTTC
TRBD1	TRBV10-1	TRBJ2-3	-	CASSEAWDRRVDTQYF	TGCGCCAGCAGTGAGGCCTGGGACAGGCGCGTAGATACGCAGTATTTT
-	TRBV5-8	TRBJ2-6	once	CASSLGVSSGANVLTF	TGTGCCAGCAGCCTGGGAGTAAGCTCTGGGGCCAACGTCCTGACTTTC
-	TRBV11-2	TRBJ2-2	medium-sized	CASSFGTTNTGELFF	TGTGCCAGCAGCTTCGGCACTACGAACACCGGGGAGCTGTTTTTT
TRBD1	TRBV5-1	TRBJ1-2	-	CASSPQGDGYTF	TGCGCCAGCAGCCCCCAGGGGGATGGCTACACCTTC
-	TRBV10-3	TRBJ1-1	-	CAIRGDLNTEAFF	TGTGCCATCAGAGGGGATTTGAACACTGAAGCTTTCTTT
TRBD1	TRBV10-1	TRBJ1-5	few	CASSGTGWRNQPQHF	TGCGCCAGCAGTGGGACAGGGTGGCGCAATCAGCCCCAGCATTTT
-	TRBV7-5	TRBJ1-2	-	CARSLAVDRPLINYGYTF	TGTGCCAGAAGCTTAGCGGTTGACAGACCCCTGATTAACTATGGCTACACCTTC
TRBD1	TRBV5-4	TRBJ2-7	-	CASSLEQGYSEQYF	TGTGCCAGCAGCTTGGAACAGGGGTATTCCGAGCAGTACTTC
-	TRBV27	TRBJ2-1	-	CASSFSAVYNEQFF	TGTGCCAGCAGTTTTAGCGCAGTCTACAATGAGCAGTTCTTC
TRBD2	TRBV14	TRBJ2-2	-	CASSHEPGLAGSNTGELFF	TGTGCCAGCAGCCATGAACCGGGACTAGCGGGTAGTAACACCGGGGAGCTGTTTTTT
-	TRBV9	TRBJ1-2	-	CASSVGGHRAVLDYGYTF	TGTGCCAGCAGCGTAGGAGGACACAGAGCAGTTTTGGACTATGGCTACACCTTC
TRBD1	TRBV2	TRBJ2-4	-	CASSGQGALGIQYF	TGTGCCAGCTCGGGACAGGGGGCGCTCGGCATTCAGTACTTC
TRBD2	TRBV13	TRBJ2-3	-	CASSPERTSGLISDTQYF	TGTGCCAGCAGCCCCGAAAGGACTAGCGGGCTTATTTCAGATACGCAGTATTTT
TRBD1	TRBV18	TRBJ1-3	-	CASSLDRGGSGNTIYF	TGTGCCAGCTCACTGGACAGGGGAGGCTCTGGAAACACCATATATTTT
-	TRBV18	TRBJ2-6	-	CASSPPGAMARSGANVLTF	TGTGCCAGCTCACCACCGGGGGCTATGGCTAGGTCTGGGGCCAACGTCCTGACTTTC
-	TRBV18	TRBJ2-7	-	CASSPLGGADEQYF	TGTGCCAGCTCACCACTGGGGGGCGCGGACGAGCAGTACTTC
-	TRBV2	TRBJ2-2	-	CASAGTLNTGELFF	TGTGCCAGCGCAGGGACATTGAACACCGGGGAGCTGTTTTTT
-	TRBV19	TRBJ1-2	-	CASSFTANYGYTF	TGTGCCAGTAGCTTCACAGCGAACTATGGCTACACCTTC
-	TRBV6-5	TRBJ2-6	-	CASLHIYSGANVLTF	TGTGCCAGCTTACACATATACTCTGGGGCCAACGTCCTGACTTTC
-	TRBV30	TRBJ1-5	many	CACRSPGNQPQHF	TGTGCCTGTAGGTCCCCAGGCAATCAGCCCCAGCATTTT
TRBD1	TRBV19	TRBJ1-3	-	CASSIDRGSGNTIYF	TGTGCCAGTAGTATCGACAGGGGCTCTGGAAACACCATATATTTT
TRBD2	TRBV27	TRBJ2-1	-	CASSSLGLAGVGNEQFF	TGTGCCAGCAGTTCGCTGGGACTAGCGGGAGTCGGGAATGAGCAGTTCTTC
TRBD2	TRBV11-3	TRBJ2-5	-	CASSLGAGLAGMETQYF	TGTGCCAGCAGCTTAGGAGCAGGACTAGCGGGAATGGAGACCCAGTACTTC
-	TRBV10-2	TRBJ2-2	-	CASRGTGELFF	TGCGCCAGCCGAGGAACCGGGGAGCTGTTTTTT